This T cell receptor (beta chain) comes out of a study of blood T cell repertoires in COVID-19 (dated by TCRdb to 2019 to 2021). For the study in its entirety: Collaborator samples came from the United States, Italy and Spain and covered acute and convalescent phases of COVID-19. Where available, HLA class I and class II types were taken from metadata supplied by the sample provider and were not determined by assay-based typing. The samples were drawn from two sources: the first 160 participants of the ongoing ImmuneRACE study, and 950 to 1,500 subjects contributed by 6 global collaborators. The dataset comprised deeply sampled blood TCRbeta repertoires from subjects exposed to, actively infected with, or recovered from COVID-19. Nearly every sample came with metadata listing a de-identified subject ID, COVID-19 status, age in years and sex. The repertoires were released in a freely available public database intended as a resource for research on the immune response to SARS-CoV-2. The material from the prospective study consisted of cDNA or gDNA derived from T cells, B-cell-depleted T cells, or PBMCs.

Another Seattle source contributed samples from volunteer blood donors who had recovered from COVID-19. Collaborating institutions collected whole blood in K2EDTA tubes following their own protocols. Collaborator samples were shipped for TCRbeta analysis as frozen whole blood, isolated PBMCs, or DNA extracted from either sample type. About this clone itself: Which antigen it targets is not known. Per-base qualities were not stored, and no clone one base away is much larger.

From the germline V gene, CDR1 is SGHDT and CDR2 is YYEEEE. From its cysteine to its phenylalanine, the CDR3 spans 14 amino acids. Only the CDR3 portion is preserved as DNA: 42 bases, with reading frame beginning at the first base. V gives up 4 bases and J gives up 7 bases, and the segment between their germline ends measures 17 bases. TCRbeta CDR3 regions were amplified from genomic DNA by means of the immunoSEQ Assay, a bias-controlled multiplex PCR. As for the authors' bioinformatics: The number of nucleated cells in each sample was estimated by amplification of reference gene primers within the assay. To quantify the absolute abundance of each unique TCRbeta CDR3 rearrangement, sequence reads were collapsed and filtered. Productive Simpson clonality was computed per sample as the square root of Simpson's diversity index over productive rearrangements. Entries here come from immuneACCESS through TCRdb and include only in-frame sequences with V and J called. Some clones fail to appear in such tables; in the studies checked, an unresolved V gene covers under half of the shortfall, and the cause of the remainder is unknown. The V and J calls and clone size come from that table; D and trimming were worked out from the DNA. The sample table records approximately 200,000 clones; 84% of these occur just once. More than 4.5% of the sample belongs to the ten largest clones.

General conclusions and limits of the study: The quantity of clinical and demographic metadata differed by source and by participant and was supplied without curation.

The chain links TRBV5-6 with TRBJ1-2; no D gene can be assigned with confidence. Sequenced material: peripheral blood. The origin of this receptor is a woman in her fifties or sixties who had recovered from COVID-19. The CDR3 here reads CASSPSRVIFGYTF. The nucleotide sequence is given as TGTGCCAGCAGCCCGAGCCGTGTAATATTTGGCTACACCTTC.